What follows describes a single TCR beta chain. This CDR3 comprises 13 residues. Trimming left V 6 bases short and J 5 bases short, with 11 bases between. Germline-derived CDR1 and CDR2 are LNHDA and SQIVND (reference sequence). The sample comes from a study of T cell responses to AZD1222 COVID-19 vaccine. Profiling relied on immunoSEQ multiplex PCR, and the TCRdb table lists in-frame clones only, not all of them. The table lists 75,000 to 95,000 clones, roughly 90% of them singletons. The starting material was peripheral blood, obtained 28 days after the second AZD1222 dose. This sequence was found in an adult who received the AZD1222 COVID-19 vaccine. The J gene is TRBJ1-5, the V gene TRBV19; D not certain. CDR3 sequence reads: CASRLFADQPQHF. CDR3 coding DNA: TGTGCCAGTAGGCTCTTCGCGGATCAGCCCCAGCATTTT. Supplemented by reference TRBV19 and TRBJ1-5, the full variable domain reads DGGITQSPKYLFRKEGQNVTLSCEQNLNHDAMYWYRQDPGQGLRLIYYSQIVNDFQKGDIAEGYSVSREKKESFPLTVTSAQKNPTAFYLCASRLFADQPQHFGDGTRLSIL.